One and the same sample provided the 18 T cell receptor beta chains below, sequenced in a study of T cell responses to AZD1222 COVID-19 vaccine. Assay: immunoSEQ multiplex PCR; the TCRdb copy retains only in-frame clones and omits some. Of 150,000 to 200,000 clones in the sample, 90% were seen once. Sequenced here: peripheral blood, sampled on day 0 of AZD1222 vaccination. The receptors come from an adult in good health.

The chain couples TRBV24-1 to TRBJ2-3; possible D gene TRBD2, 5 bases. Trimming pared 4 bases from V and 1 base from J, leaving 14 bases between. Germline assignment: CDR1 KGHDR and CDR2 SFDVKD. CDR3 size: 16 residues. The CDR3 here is CATSDPTPGGTDTQYF. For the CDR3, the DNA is TGTGCCACCAGTGACCCGACTCCCGGGGGCACAGATACGCAGTATTTT.

CDR3 amino acids: CASSLLLAGGYTF. CDR3 DNA: TGTGCCAGCAGCTTACTACTCGCAGGTGGCTACACCTTC. The chain recombines TRBV7-2 with TRBJ1-2; no clear D. Germline CDR1 reads SGHTA; CDR2 reads FQGNSA. V lost 2 bases and J 7 bases, leaving 11 bases between the germline ends. This CDR3 is 13 amino acids long.

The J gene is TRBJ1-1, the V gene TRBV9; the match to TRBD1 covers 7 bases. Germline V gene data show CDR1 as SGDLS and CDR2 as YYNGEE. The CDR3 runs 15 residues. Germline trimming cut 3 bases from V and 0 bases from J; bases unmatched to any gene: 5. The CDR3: CASSEGTVMNTEAFF. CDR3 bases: TGTGCCAGCAGCGAGGGGACAGTCATGAACACTGAAGCTTTCTTT.

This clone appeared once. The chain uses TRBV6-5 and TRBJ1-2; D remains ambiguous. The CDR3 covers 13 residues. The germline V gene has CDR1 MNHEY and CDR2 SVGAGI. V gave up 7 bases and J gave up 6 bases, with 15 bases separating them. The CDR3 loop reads CASKEGHLNGYTF. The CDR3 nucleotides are TGTGCCAGCAAGGAAGGCCACCTGAATGGCTACACCTTC.

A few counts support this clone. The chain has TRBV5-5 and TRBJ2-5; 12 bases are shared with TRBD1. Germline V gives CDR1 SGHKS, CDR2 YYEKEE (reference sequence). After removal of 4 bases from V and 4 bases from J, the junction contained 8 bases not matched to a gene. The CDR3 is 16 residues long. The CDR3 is CASSNSGTGGGETQYF. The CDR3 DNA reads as TGTGCCAGCAGCAATTCCGGGACAGGGGGCGGAGAGACCCAGTACTTC.

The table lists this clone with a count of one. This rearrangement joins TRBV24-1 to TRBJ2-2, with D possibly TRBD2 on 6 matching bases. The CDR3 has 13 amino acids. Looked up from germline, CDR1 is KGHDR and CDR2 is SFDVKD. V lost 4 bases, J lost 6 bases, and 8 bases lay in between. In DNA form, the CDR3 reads TGTGCCACCAGTGACGGGGGATCCGGGGAGCTGTTTTTT. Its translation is CATSDGGSGELFF.

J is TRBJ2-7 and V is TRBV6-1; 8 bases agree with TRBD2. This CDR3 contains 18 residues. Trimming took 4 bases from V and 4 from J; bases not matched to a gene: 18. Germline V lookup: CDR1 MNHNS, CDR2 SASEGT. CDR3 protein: CASSGGIPGQRGLYEQYF. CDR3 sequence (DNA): TGTGCCAGCAGTGGGGGGATCCCCGGCCAGCGGGGGTTATACGAGCAGTACTTC.

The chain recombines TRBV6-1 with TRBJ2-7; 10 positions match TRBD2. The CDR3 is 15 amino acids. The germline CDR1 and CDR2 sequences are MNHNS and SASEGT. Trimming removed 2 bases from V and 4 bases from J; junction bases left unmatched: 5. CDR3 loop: CASSETGTSVYEQYF. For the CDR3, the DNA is TGTGCCAGCAGTGAAACCGGGACTAGCGTGTACGAGCAGTACTTC.

As DNA, the CDR3 is TGTGCCAGCTCACCCACAGCCTTGGCACCCCTCCACTTT. Translating gives CASSPTALAPLHF. This chain uses TRBV18 with TRBJ1-6; D is unresolved. CDR1 KGHSH and CDR2 LQKENI come from the germline V gene. The length of the CDR3 is 13 residues. V lost 3 bases to trimming and J lost 11 bases, with 11 bases between them. The full variable domain, completed using reference TRBV18 and TRBJ1-6, is NAGVMQNPRHLVRRRGQEARLRCSPMKGHSHVYWYRQLPEEGLKFMVYLQKENIIDESGMPKERFSAEFPKEGPSILRIQQVVRGDSAAYFCASSPTALAPLHFGNGTRLTVT.

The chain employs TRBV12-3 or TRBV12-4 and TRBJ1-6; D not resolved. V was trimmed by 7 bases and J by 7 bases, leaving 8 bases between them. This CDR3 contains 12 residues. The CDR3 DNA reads TGTGCCAGCAAATTAGGGAATTCACCCCTCCACTTT. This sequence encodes CASKLGNSPLHF.

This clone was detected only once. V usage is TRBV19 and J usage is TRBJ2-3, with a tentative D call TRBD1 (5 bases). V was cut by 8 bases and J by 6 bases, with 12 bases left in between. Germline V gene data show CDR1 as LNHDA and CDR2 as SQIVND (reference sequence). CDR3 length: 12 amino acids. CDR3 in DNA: TGTGCCAGTTCAGGGATAGGGGATACGCAGTATTTT. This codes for CASSGIGDTQYF.

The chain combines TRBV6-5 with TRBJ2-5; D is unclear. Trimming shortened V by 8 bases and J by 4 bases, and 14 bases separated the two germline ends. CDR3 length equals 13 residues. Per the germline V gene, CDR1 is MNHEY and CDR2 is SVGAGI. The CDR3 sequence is CASSSPGPETQYF. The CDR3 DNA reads TGTGCCAGCTCAAGCCCGGGCCCAGAGACCCAGTACTTC.

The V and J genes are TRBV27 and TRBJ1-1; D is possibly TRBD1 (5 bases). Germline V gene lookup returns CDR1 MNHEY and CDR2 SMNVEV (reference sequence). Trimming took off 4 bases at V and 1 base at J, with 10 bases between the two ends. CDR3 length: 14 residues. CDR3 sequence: CASSSGTANTEAFF. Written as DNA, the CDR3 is TGTGCCAGCAGTTCCGGGACGGCGAACACTGAAGCTTTCTTT.

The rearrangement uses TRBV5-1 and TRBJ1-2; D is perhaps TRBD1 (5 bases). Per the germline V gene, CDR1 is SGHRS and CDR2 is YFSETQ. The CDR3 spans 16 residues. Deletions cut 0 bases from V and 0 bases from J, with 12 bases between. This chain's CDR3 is CASSLAPGTTNYGYTF. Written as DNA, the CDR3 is TGCGCCAGCAGCTTGGCCCCCGGGACGACTAACTATGGCTACACCTTC.

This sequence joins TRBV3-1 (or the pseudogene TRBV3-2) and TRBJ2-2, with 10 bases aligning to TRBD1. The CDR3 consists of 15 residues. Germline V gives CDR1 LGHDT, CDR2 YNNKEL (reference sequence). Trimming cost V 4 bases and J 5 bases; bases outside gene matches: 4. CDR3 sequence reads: CASSLRQGATGELFF. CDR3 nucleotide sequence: TGTGCCAGCAGCCTTCGACAGGGGGCGACCGGGGAGCTGTTTTTT.

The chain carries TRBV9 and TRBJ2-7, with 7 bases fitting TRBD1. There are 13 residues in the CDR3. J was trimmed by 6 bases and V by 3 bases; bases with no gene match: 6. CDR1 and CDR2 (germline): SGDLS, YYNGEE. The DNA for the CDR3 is TGTGCCAGCAGCGCGACAGGGTCCGGCGAGCAGTACTTC. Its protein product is CASSATGSGEQYF.

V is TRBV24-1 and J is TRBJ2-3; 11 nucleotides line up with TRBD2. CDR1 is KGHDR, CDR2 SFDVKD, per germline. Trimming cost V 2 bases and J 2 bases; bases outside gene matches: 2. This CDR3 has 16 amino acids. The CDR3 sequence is CATSDSSGGPTDTQYF. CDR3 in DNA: TGTGCCACCAGTGATTCTAGCGGGGGGCCCACAGATACGCAGTATTTT.

This CDR3 is CASSQDMGASTEAFF. The CDR3, as DNA: TGCGCCAGCAGCCAAGACATGGGAGCAAGCACTGAAGCTTTCTTT. J is TRBJ1-1 and V is TRBV4-1; D gene ambiguous. Trimming stripped 0 bases from V and 4 bases from J, with 12 bases between. The CDR3 is made up of 15 amino acids. Germline lookup yields CDR1 MGHRA and CDR2 YSYEKL.